These T cell receptor beta chains were read from a single sample in a study of T-cell reconstitution after alpha-beta-depleted transplantation in children. TCRdb itself ran the PCR reads through MiXCR, one entry per CDR3 protein. The profile shows about 980,000 distinct CDR3 sequences, about 29% of them singletons. Sequences were derived from PBMCs, mostly from graft donor cells, sampled 360 days after TCRalphabeta/CD19-depleted stem cell transplant. The source of these receptors is a boy under two years old who had a stem cell transplant for SCID, so the T cells may come from the graft donor. Both conserved end residues are trimmed from each CDR3.

cdr3_aa v_call cdr3_length j_call
ASSWGGGYTGELF TRBV4-1 13 TRBJ2-2
ASSLPRTGLGAQY TRBV28 13 TRBJ2-5
ASSLWIRATDTQY TRBV5-6 13 TRBJ2-3
ASSPSTGKETQY TRBV18 12 TRBJ2-5
SASWQGRDNEQF TRBV20-1 12 TRBJ2-1
ASSYPARQGANTEAF TRBV6-5 15 TRBJ1-1
ATSDRGDGYT TRBV24-1 10 TRBJ1-2
ASSPAAGWTDTQY TRBV5-5 13 TRBJ2-3
ASSSGRGTGELF TRBV5-1 12 TRBJ2-2
ASSKAERARGSYEQY TRBV18 15 TRBJ2-7
ASSKGYKGGTGELF TRBV12-3/TRBV12-4 14 TRBJ2-2
ASSYGRYSNQPQH TRBV6-5 13 TRBJ1-5
ASRRSAGNYEQY TRBV4-1 12 TRBJ2-7
ASSYSNGAGELF TRBV6-5 12 TRBJ2-2
ASSQDGAERETYEQY TRBV4-2 15 TRBJ2-7
ASSPTTGGVSEQY TRBV5-1 13 TRBJ2-7
ASSTPGQGSPGELF TRBV5-1 14 TRBJ2-2
ASSLFFRSGRKH TRBV5-1 12 TRBJ1-5
ASSLGSTPYEQY TRBV5-1 12 TRBJ2-7
SARHYEQY TRBV20-1 8 TRBJ2-7
ASSLREIPTGELF TRBV12-3/TRBV12-4 13 TRBJ2-2
ASTIWRQANTGELF TRBV13 14 TRBJ2-2
ASSLMDSSYEQY TRBV5-1 12 TRBJ2-7
ASSQPVLAGGGDTQY TRBV3-1 15 TRBJ2-3
ASSLVLANTEAF TRBV7-9 12 TRBJ1-1
ASSLTGNSNQPQH TRBV5-1 13 TRBJ1-5
ASTFGALSSGNTIY TRBV6-5 14 TRBJ1-3
ASSGTFHVLSYEQY TRBV5-6 14 TRBJ2-7
ASSCVGGLTGELF TRBV7-7 13 TRBJ2-2
ASSHRALSGTQY TRBV27 12 TRBJ2-5
ASSLKLTHNEQF TRBV5-1 12 TRBJ2-1
ASSSAGTGVVEQY TRBV5-1 13 TRBJ2-7
ASSLGLGTPYEQY TRBV5-1 13 TRBJ2-7
ASSSPGQAGTDTQY TRBV28 14 TRBJ2-3
SVEDSGTYEQY TRBV29-1 11 TRBJ2-7
ASSTVIMPTDTQY TRBV9 13 TRBJ2-3
ASTFEPGLAREQY TRBV5-1 13 TRBJ2-7
ASSLVRPLIQGGLF TRBV5-8 14 TRBJ2-1
ASSLRPAGESDTQY TRBV11-2 14 TRBJ2-3
SAPGVNEQF TRBV20-1 9 TRBJ2-1
ASSQGDRVTQY TRBV4-1 11 TRBJ2-3
ASTTEGLGGNIQY TRBV12-3/TRBV12-4 13 TRBJ2-4
ASSYSRMGSPYEQY TRBV6-2/TRBV6-3 14 TRBJ2-7
ASSPRGTSGPGDTQY TRBV5-1 15 TRBJ2-3
ASSQVQRLAGGCNEQF TRBV3-1 16 TRBJ2-1
SVERTGSSGEQY TRBV29-1 12 TRBJ2-7
ASSLYRLVGTGELF TRBV5-1 14 TRBJ2-2
ASSLWGELNEQY TRBV27 12 TRBJ2-7
ATSRDVNRAYEQY TRBV15 13 TRBJ2-7
AISEGPNSSYEQY TRBV10-3 13 TRBJ2-7
ASSQVAIYNEQF TRBV4-1 12 TRBJ2-1
AISPGVSYEQY TRBV10-3 11 TRBJ2-7
ASSDLAGDYEQY TRBV6-1 12 TRBJ2-7
SATGSRTDTQY TRBV20-1 11 TRBJ2-3
ASSQGTPGQGIFEQY TRBV4-1 15 TRBJ2-7